This entry features one T cell receptor (beta chain) sequence. Antigen specificity is unknown. One junction end disagrees with the germline gene, perhaps due to a read error. This sample was included in a study of somatic mutations in cytotoxic T cells in rheumatoid arthritis. Study-level information: Each patient's diagnosis was followed right away by a blood draw (around 30 ml EDTA), before any treatment.

This CDR3 comprises 13 residues. Germline V gene data show CDR1 as SGHDT and CDR2 as YYEEEE. Findings and caveats of the study: In rheumatoid arthritis patients, unlike healthy controls, CD8+ clonality rose with age.

Profiled with immunoSEQ multiplex PCR; TCRdb holds only in-frame clones, not every one. The table has under 20,000 clones, about three quarters seen once; the top ten hold roughly 4.4%. The chain couples TRBV5-6 to TRBJ1-6; no firm D call. This receptor was obtained from an adult with rheumatoid arthritis. Sequenced sample: CD8+ T cells sorted from blood. The CDR3 nucleotides read TGTGCCAGCAGTCCGGTGGGTAATCCACCCCTCCACTTT. This codes for CASSPVGNPPLHF. Together with reference TRBV5-6 and TRBJ1-6, the CDR3 gives the full variable domain: DAGVTQSPTHLIKTRGQQVTLRCSPKSGHDTVSWYQQALGQGPQFIFQYYEEEERQRGNFPDRFSGHQFPNYSSELNVNALLLGDSALYLCASSPVGNPPLHFGNGTRLTVT.